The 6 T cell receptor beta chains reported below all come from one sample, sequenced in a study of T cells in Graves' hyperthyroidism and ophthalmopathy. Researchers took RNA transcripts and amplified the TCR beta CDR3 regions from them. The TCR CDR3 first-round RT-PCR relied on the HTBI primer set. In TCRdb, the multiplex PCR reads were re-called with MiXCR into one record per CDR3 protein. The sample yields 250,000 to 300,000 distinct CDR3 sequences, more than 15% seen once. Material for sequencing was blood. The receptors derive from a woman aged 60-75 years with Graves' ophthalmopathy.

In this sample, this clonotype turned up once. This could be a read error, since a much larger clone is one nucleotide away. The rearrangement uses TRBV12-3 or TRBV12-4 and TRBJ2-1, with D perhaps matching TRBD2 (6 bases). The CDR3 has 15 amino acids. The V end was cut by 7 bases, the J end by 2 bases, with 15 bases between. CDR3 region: CASTPNGRTYNEQFF. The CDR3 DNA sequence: TGTGCCAGCACCCCTAACGGGAGAACCTACAATGAGCAGTTCTTC.

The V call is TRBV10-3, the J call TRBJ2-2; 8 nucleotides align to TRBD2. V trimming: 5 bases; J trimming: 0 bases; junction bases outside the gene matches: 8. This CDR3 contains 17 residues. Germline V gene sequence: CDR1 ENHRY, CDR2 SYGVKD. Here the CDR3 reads CAISWVSGSSNTGELFF. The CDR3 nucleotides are TGTGCCATCAGTTGGGTAAGCGGGAGTTCGAACACCGGGGAGCTGTTTTTT.

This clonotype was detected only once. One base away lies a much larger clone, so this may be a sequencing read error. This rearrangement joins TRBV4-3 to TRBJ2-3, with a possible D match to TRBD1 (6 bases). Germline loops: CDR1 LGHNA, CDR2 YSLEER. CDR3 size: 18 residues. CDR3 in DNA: TGCGCCAGCAGCCAAGAAGGACGGGACACCCTCGAGGCAGATGCGCAGTATTTT. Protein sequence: CASSQEGRDTLEADAQYF.

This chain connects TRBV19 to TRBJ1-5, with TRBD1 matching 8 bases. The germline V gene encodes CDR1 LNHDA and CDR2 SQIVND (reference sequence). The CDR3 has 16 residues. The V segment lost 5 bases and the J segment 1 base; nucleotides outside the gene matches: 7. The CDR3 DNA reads TGTGCCAGTAGTCCACTCACAGGGGGGAGCAATCAGCCCCAGCATTTT. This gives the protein CASSPLTGGSNQPQHF.

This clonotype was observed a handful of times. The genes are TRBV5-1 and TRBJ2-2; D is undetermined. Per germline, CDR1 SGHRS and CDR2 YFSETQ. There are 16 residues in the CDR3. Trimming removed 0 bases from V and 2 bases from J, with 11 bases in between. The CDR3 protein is CASSLAPSRNTGELFF. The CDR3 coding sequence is TGCGCCAGCAGCTTGGCCCCCTCTCGAAACACCGGGGAGCTGTTTTTT.

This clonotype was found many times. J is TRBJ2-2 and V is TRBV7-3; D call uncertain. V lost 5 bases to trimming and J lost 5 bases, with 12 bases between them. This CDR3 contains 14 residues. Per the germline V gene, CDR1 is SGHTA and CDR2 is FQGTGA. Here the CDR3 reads CASSPIGRTGELFF. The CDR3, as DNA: TGTGCCAGCAGCCCGATCGGCCGGACCGGGGAGCTGTTTTTT.